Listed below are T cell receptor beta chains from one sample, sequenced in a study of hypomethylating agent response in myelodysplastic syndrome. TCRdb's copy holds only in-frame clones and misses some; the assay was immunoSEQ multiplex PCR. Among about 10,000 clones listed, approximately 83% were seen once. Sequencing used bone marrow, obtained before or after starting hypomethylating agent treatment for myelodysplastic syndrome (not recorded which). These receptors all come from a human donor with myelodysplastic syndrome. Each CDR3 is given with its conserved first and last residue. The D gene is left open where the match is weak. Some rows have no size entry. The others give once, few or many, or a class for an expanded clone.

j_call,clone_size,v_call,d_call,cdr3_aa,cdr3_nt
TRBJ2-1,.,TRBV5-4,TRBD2,CASSFGGAAYNEQFF,TGTGCCAGCAGCTTCGGGGGGGCGGCATACAATGAGCAGTTCTTC
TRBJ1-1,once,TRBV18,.,CASSPRPGENTEAFF,TGTGCCAGCTCACCTCGACCGGGAGAAAACACTGAAGCTTTCTTT
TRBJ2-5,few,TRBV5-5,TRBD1,CASRQGQTMWETQYF,TGTGCCAGCAGGCAGGGACAGACAATGTGGGAGACCCAGTACTTC
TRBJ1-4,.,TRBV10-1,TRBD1,CASSEGQGVAEKLFF,TGCGCCAGCAGTGAGGGACAGGGGGTTGCTGAAAAACTGTTTTTT
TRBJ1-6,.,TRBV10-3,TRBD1,CAIRWDRGNSPLHF,TGTGCCATCCGTTGGGACAGGGGAAATTCACCCCTCCACTTT
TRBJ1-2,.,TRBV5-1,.,CASSFTAANYGYTF,TGCGCCAGCAGCTTCACGGCGGCTAACTATGGCTACACCTTC
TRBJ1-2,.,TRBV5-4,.,CASSLPGTYVYTF,TGTGCCAGCAGCCTCCCCGGGACTTACGTCTACACCTTC
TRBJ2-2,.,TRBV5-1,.,CASSPDSGNTGELFF,TGCGCCAGCAGTCCAGACTCGGGTAACACCGGGGAGCTGTTTTTT
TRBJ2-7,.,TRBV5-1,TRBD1,CASSFGQGGEGYEQYF,TGCGCCAGCAGCTTCGGGCAAGGGGGCGAGGGGTACGAGCAGTACTTC
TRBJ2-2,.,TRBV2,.,CASSERTLGGTGELFF,TGTGCCAGCAGCGAACGGACTCTTGGGGGGACCGGGGAGCTGTTTTTT
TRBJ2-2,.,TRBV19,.,CASRGTGDTGELFF,TGTGCCAGTAGGGGGACTGGAGACACCGGGGAGCTGTTTTTT
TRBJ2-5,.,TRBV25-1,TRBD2,CASSLPERGPKQTQYF,TGTGCCAGCAGCCTTCCTGAGCGGGGCCCCAAACAGACCCAGTACTTC
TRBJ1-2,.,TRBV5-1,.,CASSFWSRKKQWGYTF,TGCGCCAGCAGCTTCTGGTCTCGAAAGAAGCAGTGGGGCTACACCTTC
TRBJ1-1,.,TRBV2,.,CASSLGRRGGNYRNTEAFF,TGTGCCAGCAGTTTGGGTCGGAGGGGCGGGAACTACCGGAACACTGAAGCTTTCTTT
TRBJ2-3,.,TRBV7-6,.,CASSPDGPSTDTQYF,TGTGCCAGCAGCCCGGACGGACCTAGCACAGATACGCAGTATTTT
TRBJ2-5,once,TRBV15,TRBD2,CATSRLVSSGSQKTQYF,TGTGCCACCAGCAGGCTGGTGAGTAGCGGGAGCCAGAAGACCCAGTACTTC
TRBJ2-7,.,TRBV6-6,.,CASSYSIIGQAYEQYF,TGTGCCAGCAGTTACTCGATTATAGGGCAGGCCTACGAGCAGTACTTC
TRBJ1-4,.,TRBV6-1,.,CASSEIIDEKLFF,TGTGCCAGCAGTGAAATCATTGATGAAAAACTGTTTTTT
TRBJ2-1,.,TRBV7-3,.,CASSFYTAAYNEQFF,TGTGCCAGCAGCTTTTACACAGCAGCCTACAATGAGCAGTTCTTC
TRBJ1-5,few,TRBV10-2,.,CASSEVGNQPQHF,TGCGCCAGCAGTGAGGTGGGAAATCAGCCCCAGCATTTT
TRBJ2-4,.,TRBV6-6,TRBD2,CASSRGGTKNIQYF,TGTGCCAGCAGCCGGGGGGGTACCAAAAACATTCAGTACTTC
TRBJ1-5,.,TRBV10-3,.,CAISEDLNNQPQHF,TGTGCCATCAGTGAGGATTTAAACAATCAGCCCCAGCATTTT
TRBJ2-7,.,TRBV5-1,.,CASSSVPYEQYF,TGCGCCAGCAGCTCGGTTCCTTACGAGCAGTACTTC
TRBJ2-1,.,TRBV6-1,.,CASSEAQVAHNEQFF,TGTGCCAGCAGTGAAGCCCAGGTGGCCCACAATGAGCAGTTCTTC
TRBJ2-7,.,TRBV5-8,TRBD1,CASSPDRAPYEQYF,TGTGCCAGCAGCCCTGACAGGGCCCCCTACGAGCAGTACTTC
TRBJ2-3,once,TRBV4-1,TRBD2,CASSQEGLAGGRTDTQYF,TGCGCCAGCAGCCAAGAGGGACTAGCGGGGGGGAGAACAGATACGCAGTATTTT
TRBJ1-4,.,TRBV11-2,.,CASSFRGFPFANEKLFF,TGTGCCAGCAGCTTTAGGGGGTTTCCCTTCGCTAATGAAAAACTGTTTTTT
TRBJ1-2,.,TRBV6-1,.,CASSERGHYGYTF,TGTGCCAGCAGTGAGCGGGGACACTATGGCTACACCTTC
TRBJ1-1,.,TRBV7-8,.,CASSFSRNTEAFF,TGTGCCAGCAGCTTCAGTCGGAACACTGAAGCTTTCTTT
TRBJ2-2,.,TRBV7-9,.,CASSFPDRNTGELFF,TGTGCCAGCAGCTTCCCCGACAGAAACACCGGGGAGCTGTTTTTT
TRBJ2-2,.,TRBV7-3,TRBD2,CASSLTDSRRGDGTGELFF,TGTGCCAGCAGCTTAACGGATTCCCGACGGGGGGACGGCACCGGGGAGCTGTTTTTT
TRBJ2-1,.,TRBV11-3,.,CASSLGREGVKFF,TGTGCCAGCAGCTTAGGGAGGGAGGGGGTGAAGTTCTTC
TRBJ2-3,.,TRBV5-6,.,CASSSLNPATDTQYF,TGTGCCAGCAGCTCCCTAAATCCCGCCACAGATACGCAGTATTTT
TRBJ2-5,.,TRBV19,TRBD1,CASSPRQGGTQYF,TGTGCCAGTAGTCCAAGACAGGGTGGGACCCAGTACTTC
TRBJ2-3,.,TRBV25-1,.,CASSAGWGDTQYF,TGTGCCAGCAGCGCAGGTTGGGGAGATACGCAGTATTTT
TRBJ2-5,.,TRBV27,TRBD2,CASSLAGVGETQYF,TGTGCCAGCAGTTTAGCGGGAGTGGGAGAGACCCAGTACTTC
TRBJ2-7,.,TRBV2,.,CASTRSGYEQYF,TGTGCCAGCACTCGGAGCGGCTACGAGCAGTACTTC